This T cell receptor (beta chain) was found in a study of blood T cells in healthy people across ages. Notes on this clonotype: Its antigen remains unidentified.

Germline loops: CDR1 MNHEY, CDR2 SVGAGI. CDR3 length: 15 residues. V was trimmed by 2 bases and J by 2 bases, leaving 13 bases between them. Study observations and caveats: Roughly linear declines in TCR beta diversity per million T cells occurred with age.

Then a second PCR, running roughly 6 to 12 cycles, was carried out with a sample-barcoded 5' primer and a J-beta primer mix. Using its own MiXCR run on the 5' RACE reads, TCRdb lists one record per CDR3 protein. The sample consists of 450,000 to 700,000 distinct CDR3 sequences, 25% to 30% of them appearing once. The sequencing input was blood. The V call is TRBV6-5, the J call TRBJ2-7; the D gene is possibly TRBD1 (5 bases). This sequence was found in a woman in her 70s in good health. The DNA for the CDR3 is TGTGCCAGCAGTTACAGGCAGGGTTCCCCCTACGAGCAGTACTTC. It translates to CASSYRQGSPYEQYF.